Only one count was recorded for the clone carrying this T cell receptor (beta chain). This sample is part of a study of shared clonotypes between healthy human individuals. Naive CD8 cells comprised CD45RO-negative, CCR7-positively selected cells, excluding terminally differentiated effector memory CD45RA+ cells. Healthy HIV-negative adults with no recent acute infections or vaccinations were recruited as donors. Here immunoSEQ multiplex PCR was the method, and the copy in TCRdb shows in-frame clones only, minus some. The sample includes about 1,800,000 clones, about 94% of them seen just once. This clonotype originated in a man between 18 and 35 years old in good health. Sequenced input: naive CD8+ T cells sorted from blood.

The CDR3 region has the DNA TGTGCCAGCAGACCCTCAGGATCCGGGGAGCTGTTTTTT. This gives the protein CASRPSGSGELFF. The chain combines TRBV5-4 with TRBJ2-2; no clear D. Trimming left V 5 bases short and J 6 bases short, with 11 bases between. The CDR3 runs to 13 residues. CDR1 is SGHNT and CDR2 is YYREEE in the germline V gene (reference sequence).